This paragraph reports one TCR beta chain. This CDR3 has 14 residues. V dropped 6 bases and J dropped 2; count of bases not matched to a gene: 5. The germline V gene has CDR1 ENHRY and CDR2 SYGVKD. This record belongs to a study of blood T cell repertoires in COVID-19. About the study: The United States, Italy and Spain supplied acute and convalescent COVID-19 samples.

Per the authors' pipeline: Reference gene primer amplification gave nucleated cell count estimates. TCRdb's table, derived via immunoSEQ multiplex PCR, lists solely in-frame clones and lacks some. V and J calls and clone size are given by that table; D and trimming were obtained from the DNA. The sample lists 150,000 to 200,000 clones, roughly 87% occurring once. The sequenced sample consisted of peripheral blood. The clonotype comes from a woman in her fifties or sixties with acute or convalescent COVID-19. The chain combines TRBV10-3 with TRBJ1-1, with 8 bases that match TRBD1. This CDR3 reads CAISPGQGNTEAFF. CDR3 DNA: TGTGCCATCAGCCCCGGACAGGGAAACACTGAAGCTTTCTTT.